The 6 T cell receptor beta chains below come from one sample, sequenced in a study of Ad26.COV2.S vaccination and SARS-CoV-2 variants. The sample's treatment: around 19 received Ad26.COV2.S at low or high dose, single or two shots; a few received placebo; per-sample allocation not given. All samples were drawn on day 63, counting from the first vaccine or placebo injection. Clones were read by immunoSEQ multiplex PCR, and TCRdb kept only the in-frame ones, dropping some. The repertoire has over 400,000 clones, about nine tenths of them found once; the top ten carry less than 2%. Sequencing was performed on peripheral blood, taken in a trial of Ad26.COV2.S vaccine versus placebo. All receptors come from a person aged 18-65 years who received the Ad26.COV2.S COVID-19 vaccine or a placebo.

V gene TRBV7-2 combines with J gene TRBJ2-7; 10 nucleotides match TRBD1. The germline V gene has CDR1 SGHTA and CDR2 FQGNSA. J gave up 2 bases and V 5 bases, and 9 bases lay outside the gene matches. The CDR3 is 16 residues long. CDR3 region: CASSPERGQGTYEQYF. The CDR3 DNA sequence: TGTGCCAGCAGCCCTGAGAGGGGACAGGGGACCTACGAGCAGTACTTC. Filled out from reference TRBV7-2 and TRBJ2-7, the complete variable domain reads GAGVSQSPSNKVTEKGKDVELRCDPISGHTALYWYRQSLGQGLEFLIYFQGNSAPDKSGLPSDRFSAERTGGSVSTLTIQRTQQEDSAVYLCASSPERGQGTYEQYFGPGTRLTVT.

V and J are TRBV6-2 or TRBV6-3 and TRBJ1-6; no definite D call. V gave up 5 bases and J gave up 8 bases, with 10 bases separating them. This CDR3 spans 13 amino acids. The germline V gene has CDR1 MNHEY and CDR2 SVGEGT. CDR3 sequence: CASSRGLDSPLHF. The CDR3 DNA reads TGTGCCAGCAGTCGTGGGCTCGATTCACCCCTCCACTTT.

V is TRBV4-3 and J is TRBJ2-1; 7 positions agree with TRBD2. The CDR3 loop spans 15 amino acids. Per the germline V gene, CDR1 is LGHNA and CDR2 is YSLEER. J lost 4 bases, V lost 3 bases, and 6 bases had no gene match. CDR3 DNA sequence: TGCGCCAGCAGCCATCAAATAGCGGGTTACAATGAGCAGTTCTTC. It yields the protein CASSHQIAGYNEQFF.

The DNA of the CDR3 is TGTGCCAGCAGCGAAACCGGGACTAGCGGGGGAGGAAGGGATGAGCAGTTCTTC. Residues: CASSETGTSGGGRDEQFF. The rearrangement links TRBV2 to TRBJ2-1, with 14 bases that match TRBD2. CDR1 and CDR2 (germline): SNHLY, FYNNEI. The CDR3 extends over 18 amino acids. After removal of 6 bases from V and 8 bases from J, the junction contained 15 bases not matched to a gene.

For the CDR3, the DNA is TGCAGCGTTGATTTGAGCGGGGCTGGGGCCAACGTCCTGACTTTC. Translation: CSVDLSGAGANVLTF. The chain recombines TRBV29-1 with TRBJ2-6, with 7 bases aligning to TRBD2. The CDR3 contains 15 residues. With V trimmed by 3 bases and J by 2 bases, 4 bases remained unmatched. Germline V gene sequence: CDR1 SQVTM, CDR2 ANQGSEA.

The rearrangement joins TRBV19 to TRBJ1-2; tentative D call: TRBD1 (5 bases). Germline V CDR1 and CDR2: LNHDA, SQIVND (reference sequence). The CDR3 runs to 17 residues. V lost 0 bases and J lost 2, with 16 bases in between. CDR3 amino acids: CASSIEGGDPENYGYTF. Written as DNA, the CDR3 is TGTGCCAGTAGTATAGAGGGGGGGGACCCCGAGAACTATGGCTACACCTTC.